This record concerns one T cell receptor beta chain sequence. The source of the sample is a study of blood T cell repertoires in COVID-19. The protocol was immunoSEQ multiplex PCR, while the TCRdb copy is restricted to in-frame clones and leaves out a portion. The sample has roughly 79,000 clones, roughly 89% seen once; the top ten hold under 6%. Per germline, CDR1 SEHNR and CDR2 FQNEAQ (reference sequence). CDR3 length equals 15 residues. The germline V and J ends were trimmed by 4 bases and 0 bases, with 10 bases remaining between them. V gene TRBV7-9 combines with J gene TRBJ2-1; maybe TRBD1 (5 bases). This clonotype originated in a man aged 50 to 60 with active COVID-19. The sequenced material came from peripheral blood. The CDR3 is CASSSTTDSYNEQFF. The DNA of the CDR3 is TGTGCCAGCAGCTCCACGACAGACTCCTACAATGAGCAGTTCTTC.